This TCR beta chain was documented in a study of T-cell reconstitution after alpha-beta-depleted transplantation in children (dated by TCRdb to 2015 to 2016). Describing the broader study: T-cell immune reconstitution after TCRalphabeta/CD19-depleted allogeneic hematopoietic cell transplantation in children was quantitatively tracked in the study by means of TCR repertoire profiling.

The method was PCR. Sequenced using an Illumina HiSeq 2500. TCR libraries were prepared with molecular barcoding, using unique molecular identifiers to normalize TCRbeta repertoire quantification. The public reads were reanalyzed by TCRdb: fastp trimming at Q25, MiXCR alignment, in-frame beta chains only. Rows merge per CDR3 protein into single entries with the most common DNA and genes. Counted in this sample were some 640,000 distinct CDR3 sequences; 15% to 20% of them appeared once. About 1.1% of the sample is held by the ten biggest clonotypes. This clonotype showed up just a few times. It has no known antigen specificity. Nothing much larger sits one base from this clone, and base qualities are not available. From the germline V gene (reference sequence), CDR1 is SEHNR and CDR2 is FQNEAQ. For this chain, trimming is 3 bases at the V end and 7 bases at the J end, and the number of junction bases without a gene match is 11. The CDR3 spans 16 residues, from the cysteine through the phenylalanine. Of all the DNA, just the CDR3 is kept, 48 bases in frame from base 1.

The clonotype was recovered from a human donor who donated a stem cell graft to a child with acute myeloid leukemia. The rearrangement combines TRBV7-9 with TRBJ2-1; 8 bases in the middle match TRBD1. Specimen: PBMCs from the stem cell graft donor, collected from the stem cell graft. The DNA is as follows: TGTGCCAGCAGCTTCATCCAACAGGGGGATGATAATGAGCAGTTCTTC. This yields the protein CASSFIQQGDDNEQFF.